The next 8 T cell receptor beta chains were all read from a single sample in a study of human T cells and chemical hapten exposure. From the RACE reads, TCRdb called clonotypes with MiXCR, one entry per CDR3 protein. This table has under 300,000 distinct CDR3 sequences, more than 6.5% appearing once. Time point meaning: pre-sensitization, week 0. Treatment reported: therapeutic diphenylcyclopropenone sensitization with weekly scalp DPC. The sample in question was whole blood, obtained in connection with sensitization to the hapten diphenylcyclopropenone (DPC). These receptors came from a woman aged 35 to 49 with alopecia areata. Some clones in this sample may be carry-over from other donors' samples.

This clonotype occurred many times. The J gene is TRBJ1-2, the V gene TRBV28; 11 bases match TRBD1. This CDR3 region has 18 residues. Germline V lookup: CDR1 MDHEN, CDR2 SYDVKM. Trimming took 4 bases from V and 2 from J; bases not matched to a gene: 12. This CDR3 reads CASSSPWGQGGTNYGYTF. The CDR3 coding sequence is TGTGCCAGCAGTTCTCCCTGGGGACAGGGGGGAACCAACTATGGCTACACCTTC.

J is TRBJ2-7 and V is TRBV18, with 10 bases that match TRBD1. The CDR3 loop spans 14 amino acids. The germline V gene has CDR1 KGHSH and CDR2 LQKENI. The V and J ends lost 4 bases and 4 bases, in that order; junction bases with no gene match: 4. CDR3 sequence (DNA): TGTGCCAGCTCACTAGGGGACAGGGGTTACGAGCAGTACTTC. It codes for CASSLGDRGYEQYF.

The gene calls are TRBV5-1 and TRBJ1-1; no clear D gene. Trimming shortened V by 8 bases and J by 0 bases, and 11 bases separated the two germline ends. The CDR3 runs 13 residues. Germline CDR1 and CDR2: SGHRS and YFSETQ. The DNA of the CDR3 is TGCGCCAGTCGAGTGGGGTTGAACACTGAAGCTTTCTTT. This codes for CASRVGLNTEAFF. The whole variable domain, remainder taken from reference TRBV5-1 and TRBJ1-1, is KAGVTQTPRYLIKTRGQQVTLSCSPISGHRSVSWYQQTPGQGLQFLFEYFSETQRNKGNFPGRFSGRQFSNSRSEMNVSTLELGDSALYLCASRVGLNTEAFFGQGTRLTVV.

V is TRBV24-1 and J is TRBJ2-7, with a tentative D call TRBD1 (5 bases). The germline V and J ends were trimmed by 3 bases and 4 bases, with 9 bases remaining between them. The germline V gene encodes CDR1 KGHDR and CDR2 SFDVKD. The CDR3 extends over 13 amino acids. The DNA of the CDR3 is TGTGCCACCAGTGATGAGCAGGGATACGAGCAGTACTTC. Translation gives CATSDEQGYEQYF.

This sequence joins TRBV12-3 or TRBV12-4 and TRBJ1-1; D remains unclear. The CDR3 length is 15 residues. Trimming removed 3 bases at V and 2 bases at J, with 13 bases between. Written as DNA, the CDR3 is TGTGCCAGCAGTTTTCAAGGGCCCGTTAACACTGAAGCTTTCTTT. Residues: CASSFQGPVNTEAFF.

This clonotype was counted only a few times. The chain joins TRBV18 to TRBJ2-5; D gene uncertain. Germline V gene sequence: CDR1 KGHSH, CDR2 LQKENI. Trimming stripped 2 bases from V and 1 base from J, with 5 bases between. The CDR3 has 13 amino acids. CDR3 coding DNA: TGTGCCAGCTCACCAGACTTCCAAGAGACCCAGTACTTC. Amino acid sequence: CASSPDFQETQYF.

The rearrangement joins TRBV4-1 to TRBJ2-1; D uncertain. CDR3 length equals 18 residues. The ends were cut back, 0 bases at V and 0 bases at J, with 15 bases in the middle. Germline values: CDR1 MGHRA, CDR2 YSYEKL. DNA of the CDR3: TGCGCCAGCAGCCAAGATTCTCTCGCCCAGAGCTCCTACAATGAGCAGTTCTTC. Translating it yields CASSQDSLAQSSYNEQFF.

In this sample, this clonotype turned up many times. The chain recombines TRBV5-6 with TRBJ1-2; D not resolved. Germline CDR1 is SGHDT and CDR2 is YYEEEE. This CDR3 is built from 12 residues. V gave up 1 base and J gave up 4 bases, with 5 bases separating them. Here the CDR3 reads CASSLTAYGYTF. The CDR3 nucleotides read TGTGCCAGCAGCTTGACAGCCTATGGCTACACCTTC.